This TCR beta chain originates from a study of T cells in Graves' hyperthyroidism and ophthalmopathy. Study context: At initial diagnosis, before any treatment had begun, peripheral blood was obtained. Study-wide results and caveats: Most thyroid clonotypes expanded above 0.001 were also detected in blood.

CDR3 length: 15 amino acids. Germline assignment: CDR1 SGHAT and CDR2 FQNNGV. With 5 bases removed from V and 3 bases from J, the gap between germline ends came to 16 bases. Diagnoses were established using clinical symptoms, serum thyroxine and TRAb, thyroid ultrasound and orbital computed tomography. There are many counts of this clonotype. Its antigen is not known. Amplification of TCR beta CDR3 regions used RNA as the template. A first-round RT-PCR of the TCR CDR3 used the HTBI primer set. Each CDR3 protein gets one entry after TCRdb re-called the multiplex PCR reads with MiXCR. The repertoire has about 720,000 distinct CDR3 sequences, 15% to 20% of them found once; the top ten carry around 15%.

The rearrangement uses TRBV11-2 and TRBJ1-2; D call uncertain. The material sequenced was blood. This TCR was sampled from a woman in her forties or fifties with Graves' hyperthyroidism that later progressed to Graves' ophthalmopathy. CDR3: CASSLPLGRDYGYTF. DNA for the CDR3: TGTGCCAGCAGCCTCCCCTTAGGGAGGGACTATGGCTACACCTTC.